The next 9 T cell receptor beta chains were all read from a single sample in a study of tumor-infiltrating lymphocytes in primary liver carcinoma. The source of the blood RNA was unsorted whole blood, and germline DNA was extracted as well. From around 520 ng of total RNA, TCR beta-specific cDNA was reverse-transcribed using a constant-region primer. Modified slightly, ARM-PCR produced TCR beta libraries over three nested multiplex PCR rounds. TRBV1-TRBV30 forward and Cbeta reverse primers drove the first two roughly 10-cycle rounds. TCRdb itself ran the multiplex PCR reads through MiXCR, one entry per CDR3 protein. Of 310,000 or so distinct CDR3 sequences listed, almost 60% were seen once; the top ten hold more than 15%. The specimen was peripheral blood. The source is a woman aged 25 to 39 with primary liver carcinoma and hepatitis B virus infection.

The chain combines TRBV10-2 with TRBJ1-1; the D is unclear. This CDR3 comprises 13 residues. In germline, CDR1 is WSHSY, CDR2 SAAADI. V was pared by 8 bases and J by 3 bases, with 13 bases between. DNA for the CDR3: TGCGCCAGCGGATCTCGGGATTACACTGAAGCTTTCTTT. Protein sequence: CASGSRDYTEAFF.

This clonotype has a handful of counts. The gene calls are TRBV12-3 or TRBV12-4 and TRBJ2-2; D ambiguous. The ends were cut back, 3 bases at V and 4 bases at J, with 3 bases in the middle. CDR3 length equals 12 residues. CDR3 nucleotides: TGTGCCAGCAGTTTGCCCACCGGGGAGCTGTTTTTT. This encodes CASSLPTGELFF.

The CDR3 sequence is CASSLDRVRSGANVLTF. Written as DNA, the CDR3 is TGTGCCAGCAGTCTGGACAGGGTAAGATCTGGGGCCAACGTCCTGACTTTC. The chain carries TRBV5-4 and TRBJ2-6; 8 bases are shared with TRBD1. The V segment lost 5 bases and the J segment 1 base; nucleotides outside the gene matches: 8. Germline lookup yields CDR1 SGHNT and CDR2 YYREEE (reference sequence). This CDR3 is 17 amino acids long. The full variable domain, rest sourced from reference TRBV5-4 and TRBJ2-6, is ETGVTQSPTHLIKTRGQQVTLRCSSQSGHNTVSWYQQALGQGPQFIFQYYREEENGRGNFPPRFSGLQFPNYSSELNVNALELDDSALYLCASSLDRVRSGANVLTFGAGSRLTVL.

This clonotype was observed a handful of times. The gene calls are TRBV14 and TRBJ2-5; tentative D call: TRBD2 (6 bases). The CDR3 spans 16 residues. CDR1 and CDR2 (germline): SGHDN, FVKESK. Trimming took 2 bases from V and 3 from J, leaving 16 bases between them. CDR3 sequence reads: CASSQYGRDRKETQYF. Here the CDR3 DNA reads TGTGCCAGCAGCCAATACGGGAGAGACAGAAAAGAGACCCAGTACTTC.

The chain links TRBV7-9 to TRBJ2-1, with D perhaps TRBD2 (6 bases). Between the trimmed V and J ends, which lost 8 bases and 10 bases, there was a span of 18 bases. This CDR3 region has 13 residues. CDR1 and CDR2 (germline): SEHNR, FQNEAQ (reference sequence). CDR3 sequence (DNA): TGTGCCAGCCGCCCATCGGGTGGGAGGGAGCAGTTCTTC. Its translation is CASRPSGGREQFF.

Comment on this clonotype: A read error is possible here, since a much larger clone lies one base away. The genes are TRBV6-1 and TRBJ1-2; 8 bases align to TRBD1. This CDR3 contains 12 residues. Germline values: CDR1 MNHNS, CDR2 SASEGT. The CDR3: CARSETGDGYTF. The CDR3 DNA sequence: TGTGCCAGAAGTGAGACAGGGGACGGCTACACCTTC.

A remark on this clonotype: A much larger clone differs from this one at a single base, so this may be a read error. This chain connects TRBV29-1 to TRBJ1-1; 7 bases match TRBD1. V shed 7 bases and J 1 base; nucleotides not matched to a gene: 9. In germline, CDR1 is SQVTM, CDR2 ANQGSEA. The CDR3 runs to 14 residues. The CDR3 here is CSAETGLGNTEAFF. CDR3 nucleotides: TGCAGCGCTGAGACAGGGTTGGGGAACACTGAAGCTTTCTTT.

This clonotype was found a few times. A much larger clone is a single base away; this may be a read error. The chain recombines TRBV11-1 with TRBJ2-4, with 7 bases aligning to TRBD2. From germline, CDR1 is SGHAT and CDR2 FQDESV (reference sequence). The CDR3 totals 13 residues. The CDR3 loop is CTSSFGLENIQYF. DNA of the CDR3: TGTACCAGCAGCTTCGGACTAGAAAACATTCAGTACTTC.

Comments on this clonotype: This may stem from a read error, because a much larger clone lies one nucleotide away. This sequence joins TRBV29-1 and TRBJ2-7; no definite D call. The CDR3 consists of 10 residues. Per the germline V gene, CDR1 is SQVTM and CDR2 is ANQGSEA. V was shortened by 3 bases and J by 7 bases, with 7 bases between the two germline ends. CDR3: CSVELEEQYF. The CDR3 nucleotides read TGCAGCGTTGAGTTGGAAGAGCAGTACTTC.